This is a list of T cell receptor beta chains from one sample in a study of cytomegalovirus exposure and HLA in healthy donors. TCRdb's copy holds only in-frame clones and misses some; the assay was immunoSEQ multiplex PCR. The repertoire includes fewer than 110,000 clones, around 78% of them detected once, and roughly 8% sits in the top ten. Sequenced sample: PBMCs. All receptors come from a man aged 30-40 years in good health and CMV-seronegative. Each CDR3 is given with its conserved first and last residue. Fields, in order: clone size, J gene, D gene, V gene, CDR3 protein, CDR3 DNA. The D gene is left open where the match is weak. Not every row has a clone size; where given, it reads once, few, many or a size class.

once	TRBJ2-1	TRBD2	TRBV5-1	CASSFAGGKTNEQFF	TGCGCCAGCAGCTTTGCGGGGGGCAAGACAAATGAGCAGTTCTTC
-	TRBJ2-3	TRBD2	TRBV30	CAWSVQASGTYHTQYF	TGTGCCTGGAGTGTACAGGCTAGCGGGACCTACCATACGCAGTATTTT
-	TRBJ1-2	TRBD1	TRBV7-9	CASSFPLTGAAGYTF	TGTGCCAGCAGCTTTCCTCTGACAGGGGCGGCTGGCTACACCTTC
-	TRBJ1-5	-	TRBV10-3	CAIQKQGDQPQHF	TGTGCCATCCAAAAACAGGGTGATCAGCCCCAGCATTTT
few	TRBJ2-7	-	TRBV21-1	CASSKVGTFYNFSTNEQYF	TGTGCCAGCAGCAAAGTGGGGACATTCTATAACTTCTCTACTAACGAGCAGTACTTC
-	TRBJ1-4	-	TRBV25-1	CASSEFHRTLNEKLFF	TGTGCCAGCAGTGAATTCCACAGAACCCTCAATGAAAAACTGTTTTTT
-	TRBJ1-1	-	TRBV6-1	CASSAVAGGRGTEAFF	TGTGCCAGCAGTGCCGTCGCGGGAGGTCGGGGCACTGAAGCTTTCTTT
-	TRBJ2-7	TRBD1	TRBV5-6	CASSLDRDREQYF	TGTGCCAGCAGCCTGGACAGGGACCGCGAGCAGTACTTC
-	TRBJ2-7	-	TRBV5-1	CASSRAGGTYEQYF	TGCGCCAGCAGCCGGGCAGGGGGGACTTACGAGCAGTACTTC
-	TRBJ1-4	TRBD1	TRBV11-2	CASSPNSPGGEKLFF	TGTGCCAGCAGCCCAAATAGCCCAGGGGGTGAAAAACTGTTTTTT
-	TRBJ2-1	-	TRBV6-7	CASSYSFQRGRYNEQFF	TGTGCCAGCAGTTACTCGTTCCAAAGGGGCCGGTACAATGAGCAGTTCTTC
-	TRBJ2-5	-	TRBV4-1	CASSQDPGMQETQYF	TGCGCCAGCAGCCAAGATCCCGGGATGCAAGAGACCCAGTACTTC
-	TRBJ2-5	-	TRBV5-1	CASSLAGVETQYF	TGCGCCAGCAGCTTGGCCGGGGTGGAGACCCAGTACTTC
-	TRBJ1-2	-	TRBV7-8	CASSLQGSYYGYTF	TGTGCCAGCAGCTTACAGGGGTCCTACTATGGCTACACCTTC
few	TRBJ2-5	TRBD1	TRBV5-5	CASSSTGVQETQYF	TGTGCCAGCAGCTCTACAGGGGTCCAAGAGACCCAGTACTTC
-	TRBJ1-1	TRBD1	TRBV10-3	CASRPLKGANTEAFF	TGTGCCAGCAGACCCCTTAAGGGGGCGAACACTGAAGCTTTCTTT
-	TRBJ1-4	TRBD1	TRBV7-8	CASSRQGAGNEKLFF	TGTGCCAGCAGCCGACAGGGGGCGGGTAATGAAAAACTGTTTTTT
-	TRBJ2-1	TRBD1	TRBV30	CASRDRVFNEQFF	TGTGCCTCCCGGGACAGGGTCTTCAATGAGCAGTTCTTC
-	TRBJ2-3	TRBD1	TRBV6-1	CASSESLRTGRVPDTQYF	TGTGCCAGCAGTGAATCCCTTCGGACAGGAAGAGTGCCAGATACGCAGTATTTT
-	TRBJ2-1	TRBD1	TRBV5-4	CASSSGGSGTYNEQFF	TGTGCCAGCAGCTCAGGGGGCTCAGGGACCTACAATGAGCAGTTCTTC
few	TRBJ1-1	TRBD1	TRBV6-1	CASSELTGKAFF	TGTGCCAGCAGTGAATTGACAGGGAAAGCTTTCTTT
-	TRBJ1-5	-	TRBV25-1	CASSEQGGQPQHF	TGTGCCAGCAGTGAACAGGGTGGTCAGCCCCAGCATTTT
-	TRBJ1-2	TRBD1	TRBV6-5	CASSTQGTNYGYTF	TGTGCCAGCAGTACACAGGGGACTAACTATGGCTACACCTTC
few	TRBJ2-3	-	TRBV4-1	CASSPQLGLYTDTQYF	TGCGCCAGCAGCCCCCAACTCGGGTTATACACAGATACGCAGTATTTT
-	TRBJ2-3	TRBD1	TRBV6-5	CASRGGQGTDTQYF	TGTGCCAGCAGAGGGGGACAGGGCACAGATACGCAGTATTTT
few	TRBJ2-1	-	TRBV11-2	CASSLALAYNEQFF	TGTGCCAGCAGCTTAGCGCTAGCCTACAATGAGCAGTTCTTC
once	TRBJ1-2	TRBD1	TRBV28	CASRGGTGGPRGYTF	TGTGCCAGCCGTGGGGGGACAGGGGGACCTAGAGGCTACACCTTC
-	TRBJ2-2	-	TRBV18	CASSLRGTAGELFF	TGTGCCAGCTCCCTCCGGGGGACCGCCGGGGAGCTGTTTTTT
few	TRBJ1-1	-	TRBV5-1	CASSLEGGITEAFF	TGCGCCAGCAGCTTGGAGGGGGGGATCACTGAAGCTTTCTTT
-	TRBJ2-5	-	TRBV27	CASSLTHEETQYF	TGTGCCAGCAGTTTAACCCACGAGGAGACCCAGTACTTC
-	TRBJ2-3	TRBD2	TRBV5-1	CASSFGGALTDTQYF	TGCGCCAGCAGCTTCGGGGGGGCCCTGACAGATACGCAGTATTTT
-	TRBJ2-3	TRBD2	TRBV2	CASCGGLAGDTQYF	TGTGCCAGCTGTGGGGGACTAGCGGGGGATACGCAGTATTTT
-	TRBJ2-7	TRBD2	TRBV4-1	CASSQESSGRAYEQYF	TGCGCCAGCAGCCAAGAATCTAGCGGGAGGGCCTACGAGCAGTACTTC
-	TRBJ2-5	-	TRBV7-9	CASSPGRSEQETQYF	TGTGCCAGCAGCCCTGGGAGGTCGGAGCAAGAGACCCAGTACTTC
-	TRBJ2-3	-	TRBV10-1	CASSDQGGPVDTQYF	TGCGCCAGCAGTGATCAGGGGGGCCCGGTAGATACGCAGTATTTT
-	TRBJ2-1	TRBD1	TRBV30	CARDRLYNEQFF	TGTGCCCGGGACAGGCTTTACAATGAGCAGTTCTTC
-	TRBJ2-1	-	TRBV4-1	CASSTQRASSYNEQFF	TGCGCCAGCAGCACCCAGCGGGCGAGCTCCTACAATGAGCAGTTCTTC
-	TRBJ1-4	-	TRBV28	CATLRRDRTEKLFF	TGTGCCACCCTTCGCAGGGATCGTACTGAAAAACTGTTTTTT
-	TRBJ2-7	TRBD2	TRBV27	CASTLIAGGPGEQYF	TGTGCCAGCACTTTGATAGCGGGAGGGCCGGGTGAGCAGTACTTC
-	TRBJ2-7	-	TRBV30	CAWSIQGSYEQYF	TGTGCCTGGAGTATCCAGGGCTCCTACGAGCAGTACTTC
-	TRBJ2-7	TRBD1	TRBV19	CATGQVPYEQYF	TGTGCCACCGGACAGGTACCCTACGAGCAGTACTTC
-	TRBJ1-1	-	TRBV6-5	CASSYQGSTEAFF	TGTGCCAGCAGTTACCAGGGGAGCACTGAAGCTTTCTTT
-	TRBJ1-5	-	TRBV18	CASSPNRDQPQHF	TGTGCCAGCTCACCTAACAGGGACCAGCCCCAGCATTTT
-	TRBJ1-3	-	TRBV9	CASSPGPGNTIYF	TGTGCCAGCAGCCCAGGCCCTGGAAACACCATATATTTT